These 2 T cell receptor beta chains originate from one sample sequenced in a study of cytomegalovirus exposure and HLA in healthy donors. Primers for the PCR totalled 60 Vbeta and 13 Jbeta. Method: immunoSEQ multiplex PCR; TCRdb's copy keeps in-frame clones and lacks some. The sample has approximately 150,000 clones; just over 75% are singletons. The specimen sequenced was PBMCs. Receptors were obtained from a woman aged 30 to 39 in good health and CMV-seropositive.

The V call is TRBV4-1, the J call TRBJ1-5, with 7 bases identical to TRBD1. The CDR3 contains 14 residues. Trimming removed 4 bases from V and 6 bases from J; junction bases left unmatched: 6. CDR1 and CDR2 from the germline V gene are MGHRA and YSYEKL. CDR3 DNA sequence: TGCGCCAGCAGCCGGCAGGGGGTGGGTCAGCCCCAGCATTTT. Translated, it gives CASSRQGVGQPQHF.

Concerning this clone: The same CDR3 is also encoded by other DNA sequences in this sample. The CDR3 DNA follows: TGCAGCGTTGTGGGGGGAGAGACCCAGTACTTC. Translation: CSVVGGETQYF. This chain connects TRBV29-1 to TRBJ2-5; possibly TRBD2 for D (6 bases). The germline gives CDR1 SQVTM, CDR2 ANQGSEA. This CDR3 spans 11 amino acids. Trimming removed 4 bases from V and 4 bases from J, with 7 bases in between.